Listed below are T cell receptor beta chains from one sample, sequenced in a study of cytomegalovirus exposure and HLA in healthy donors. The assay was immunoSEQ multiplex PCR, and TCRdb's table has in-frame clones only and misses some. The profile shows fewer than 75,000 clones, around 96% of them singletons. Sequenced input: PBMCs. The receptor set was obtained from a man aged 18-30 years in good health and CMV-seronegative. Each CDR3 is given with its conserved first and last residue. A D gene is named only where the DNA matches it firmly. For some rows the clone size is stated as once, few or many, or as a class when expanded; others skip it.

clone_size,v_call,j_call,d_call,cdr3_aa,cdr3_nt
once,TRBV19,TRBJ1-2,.,CASSISQDLGGYTF,TGTGCCAGTAGTATATCACAGGATCTAGGTGGCTACACCTTC
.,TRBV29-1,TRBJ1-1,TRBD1,CSVVGGQGALFPLGDTEAFF,TGCAGCGTTGTTGGGGGGCAGGGGGCGCTTTTCCCGCTTGGCGACACTGAAGCTTTCTTT
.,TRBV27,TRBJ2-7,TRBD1,CASSGVGTGLPYEQYF,TGTGCCAGCAGTGGTGTCGGGACAGGGCTCCCCTACGAGCAGTACTTC
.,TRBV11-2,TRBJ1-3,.,CASSSDRYSGNTIYF,TGTGCCAGCAGCTCTGACAGATACTCTGGAAACACCATATATTTT
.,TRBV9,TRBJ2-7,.,CASSVGGGPGYEQYF,TGTGCCAGCAGCGTAGGGGGAGGACCGGGATACGAGCAGTACTTC
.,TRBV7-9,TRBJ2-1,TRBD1,CASSARQGSSYNEQFF,TGTGCCAGCAGCGCCCGACAGGGATCCTCCTACAATGAGCAGTTCTTC
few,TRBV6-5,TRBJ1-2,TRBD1,CASSTGGTGVKYTF,TGTGCCAGCAGTACTGGGGGGACAGGAGTTAAGTACACCTTC
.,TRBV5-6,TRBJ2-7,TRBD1,CASSLAGQGTAYEQYF,TGTGCCAGCAGCTTGGCCGGACAGGGGACTGCCTACGAGCAGTACTTC
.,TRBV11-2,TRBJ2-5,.,CASSSSTETQYF,TGTGCCAGCAGCTCCTCTACAGAGACCCAGTACTTC
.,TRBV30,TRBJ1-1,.,CAWVARGRNTEAFF,TGTGCCTGGGTAGCCCGGGGGAGGAACACTGAAGCTTTCTTT
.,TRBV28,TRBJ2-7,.,CASESWPGAGEQYF,TGTGCCAGCGAGTCCTGGCCAGGGGCAGGAGAGCAGTACTTC